Listed here are 5 T cell receptor beta chains from one sample, sequenced in a study of blood T cell repertoires in COVID-19. Sequenced by immunoSEQ multiplex PCR; TCRdb stores in-frame clones only, minus some. The sample lists roughly 4,700 clones, around nine tenths occurring once. Sequenced material: peripheral blood. The origin of the receptors is a human donor in a cohort sampled during active COVID-19.

The CDR3 nucleotides read TGTGCCAGCAGTTCGAACAGGGGCCCTAGCACAGATACGCAGTATTTT. Protein: CASSSNRGPSTDTQYF. The V and J genes are TRBV27 and TRBJ2-3, with 7 bases matching TRBD1. The germline gives CDR1 MNHEY, CDR2 SMNVEV (reference sequence). V lost 4 bases, J lost 0 bases, and 7 bases stayed unmatched. The CDR3 spans 16 residues.

The gene calls are TRBV29-1 and TRBJ2-2, with 9 bases aligning to TRBD1. The J segment lost 7 bases and the V segment lost 3 bases, leaving 9 bases of the junction unmatched. The germline gives CDR1 SQVTM, CDR2 ANQGSEA. This CDR3 contains 15 residues. Here the CDR3 DNA reads TGCAGCGTTGACGCCGGGACAGGGTCTAACGGGGAGCTGTTTTTT. Its protein product is CSVDAGTGSNGELFF.

This clone was counted only a few times. The genes are TRBV10-2 and TRBJ1-1; tentatively, D is TRBD1 (6 bases). From germline, CDR1 is WSHSY and CDR2 SAAADI. CDR3 length equals 13 residues. Trimming took 7 bases from V and 4 from J, leaving 13 bases between them. CDR3 residues: CASKNQGPTEAFF. As DNA, the CDR3 is TGCGCCAGCAAAAATCAGGGGCCCACTGAAGCTTTCTTT.

This clone came up a few times. The chain uses TRBV9 and TRBJ1-1; 9 bases are shared with TRBD1. Germline CDR1 reads SGDLS; CDR2 reads YYNGEE. After removal of 7 bases from V and 4 bases from J, the junction contained 5 bases not matched to a gene. CDR3 size: 13 residues. The CDR3 region is CASQGQGSTEAFF. The CDR3 bases are TGTGCCAGCCAGGGACAGGGAAGCACTGAAGCTTTCTTT. Full variable domain (rest looked up from reference TRBV9 and TRBJ1-1): DSGVTQTPKHLITATGQRVTLRCSPRSGDLSVYWYQQSLDQGLQFLIQYYNGEERAKGNILERFSAQQFPDLHSELNLSSLELGDSALYFCASQGQGSTEAFFGQGTRLTVV.

This clone was counted only a few times. This chain uses TRBV7-2 with TRBJ1-1; no firm D call. The CDR3 loop spans 12 amino acids. Trimming took off 3 bases at V and 4 bases at J, with 6 bases between the two ends. The germline V gene has CDR1 SGHTA and CDR2 FQGNSA. The DNA of the CDR3 is TGTGCCAGCAGCTTCCCCGGCACTGAAGCTTTCTTT. Residues: CASSFPGTEAFF.